These T cell receptor beta chains were read from a single sample in a study of cytomegalovirus exposure and HLA in healthy donors. The method was immunoSEQ multiplex PCR; TCRdb's version includes in-frame clones alone and lacks a portion of them. The sample includes roughly 200,000 clones, about 89% of them seen just once. The sample taken for sequencing was PBMCs. These receptors originate from a young man in good health and CMV-seropositive. The CDR3 runs from the conserved cysteine through the conserved F or W.

14 TRBV19 CASSTEGLHHEQYF
17 TRBV4-3 CASSQELGSSSYNEQFF
15 TRBV2 CASLRGGNMNTEAFF
12 TRBV27 CASRGFEETQYF
13 TRBV19 CASSVRGLDEQYF
14 TRBV7-3 CASSWAGQGETQYF
12 TRBV11-3 CASSPMSYEQYF
17 TRBV29-1 CSVDHPGTGGWMETQYF
19 TRBV11-3 CASSLGWNRDHRRADTQYF
16 TRBV7-9 CASSPLGHNMNTEAFF
11 TRBV10-1 CACLLWIEQFF
13 TRBV19 CASSPTRQETQYF
14 TRBV12-2 CASRSPRGGTEAFF
14 TRBV27 CASSPGLFNYGYTF
17 TRBV4-1 CASSQAYGGQIAYEQYF
13 TRBV2 CARKDRGDYEQYF
17 TRBV19 CASSILGGANSNQPQHF
16 TRBV5-1 CASSLQAGRGYNEQFF
13 TRBV7-2 CASSSQANTEAFF
15 TRBV5-1 CASSPGLLRDNEQFF
12 TRBV30 CAWSRPSYGYTF
13 TRBV6-5 CASRRDRAHEQYF
15 TRBV6-5 CASSYGTGSTGELFF
15 TRBV4-1 CASSPTGAPGNTIYF
11 TRBV5-6 CASSLEGKQYF